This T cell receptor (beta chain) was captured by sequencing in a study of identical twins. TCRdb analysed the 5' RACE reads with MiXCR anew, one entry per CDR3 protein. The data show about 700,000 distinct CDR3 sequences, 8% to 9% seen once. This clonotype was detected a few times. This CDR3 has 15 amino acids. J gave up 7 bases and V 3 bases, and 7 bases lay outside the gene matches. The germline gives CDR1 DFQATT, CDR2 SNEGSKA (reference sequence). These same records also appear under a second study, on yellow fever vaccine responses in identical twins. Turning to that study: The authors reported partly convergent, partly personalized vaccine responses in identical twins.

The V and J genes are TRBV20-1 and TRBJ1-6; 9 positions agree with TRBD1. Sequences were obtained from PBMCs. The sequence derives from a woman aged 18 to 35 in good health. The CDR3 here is CSASLGTGRNSPLHF. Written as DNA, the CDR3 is TGCAGTGCTAGTTTGGGGACAGGGAGAAATTCACCCCTCCACTTT.